The rows below give T cell receptor beta chains drawn from one sample of a study of T cell responses to AZD1222 COVID-19 vaccine. The repertoire was sequenced with immunoSEQ multiplex PCR; TCRdb's copy has only in-frame clones and lacks some. The table records around 70,000 clones, about 80% of them present only once. Sample: peripheral blood, taken on day 0 of AZD1222 vaccination. These receptors all come from an adult in good health. Both conserved end residues are part of each CDR3. D genes are given only for firm matches. Clone size appears in some rows only: once, few, many, or a class for an expanded clone.

d_call j_call v_call clone_size cdr3_nt cdr3_aa
NA TRBJ2-1 TRBV3-1/TRBV3-2 once TGTGCCAGCAGCCAACATCTAGGGACCAACAATGAGCAGTTCTTC CASSQHLGTNNEQFF
NA TRBJ1-6 TRBV9 NA TGTGCCAGCAGCGTAGAGCAGGCGCATAATTCACCCCTCCACTTT CASSVEQAHNSPLHF
NA TRBJ1-5 TRBV6-2/TRBV6-3 once TGTGCCAGCAGTTACCCCCTCCAGCCCCAGCATTTT CASSYPLQPQHF
NA TRBJ2-1 TRBV2 NA TGTGCCAGCAGTGAGGACGCACGCAATGAGCAGTTCTTC CASSEDARNEQFF
NA TRBJ2-6 TRBV4-3 few TGCGCCAGCAGCCAAGATGGGAGCTCTGGGGCCAACGTCCTGACTTTC CASSQDGSSGANVLTF
TRBD1 TRBJ1-6 TRBV6-5 many TGTGCCAGCACTCCGGGACAGGGAAGTTCACCCCTCCACTTT CASTPGQGSSPLHF
TRBD1 TRBJ1-5 TRBV7-9 NA TGTGCCAGCAGCTTTGGGACAGGGGTCGGTCAGCCCCAGCATTTT CASSFGTGVGQPQHF
NA TRBJ2-7 TRBV11-3 NA TGTGCCAGCAGCTTACTTGGGCAGAGCTACGAGCAGTACTTC CASSLLGQSYEQYF
NA TRBJ1-5 TRBV1 NA TGCACCAGCAGCGTCGAGGGACAGAGCAATCAGCCCCAGCATTTT CTSSVEGQSNQPQHF
NA TRBJ1-2 TRBV9 NA TGTGCCAGCAGCGTCGGCGGATTTGATGGCTACACCTTC CASSVGGFDGYTF
TRBD1 TRBJ1-1 TRBV7-2 NA TGTGCCAGCAGCTTATTCCAGGGGGACACTGAGGCTTTCTTT CASSLFQGDTEAFF
NA TRBJ2-7 TRBV10-3 NA TGTGCCATCAGTGAGTTGGAGGAGGGACCCTACGAGCAGTACTTC CAISELEEGPYEQYF
NA TRBJ1-4 TRBV5-4 NA TGTGCCAGCAGCTTGGCCGGGGGTGCGGGGGAAAAACTGTTTTTT CASSLAGGAGEKLFF
NA TRBJ2-3 TRBV11-2 once TGTGCCAGCAGCTTTGACAAGTTTAGCACAGATACGCAGTATTTT CASSFDKFSTDTQYF
NA TRBJ2-7 TRBV18 few TGTGCCAGCTCACCGGGACCTCGGAGCTCCTACGAGCAGTACTTC CASSPGPRSSYEQYF
NA TRBJ1-2 TRBV19 NA TGTGCCAGCCAGGGACGTACTAACTATGGCTACACCTTC CASQGRTNYGYTF
NA TRBJ2-5 TRBV6-2/TRBV6-3 NA TGTGCCAGCAGCCGCTGGGGCCACCAAGAGACCCAGTACTTC CASSRWGHQETQYF
NA TRBJ1-3 TRBV28 few TGTGCCAGCAGCCAGCCCGCTGGAAACACCATATATTTT CASSQPAGNTIYF
TRBD1 TRBJ2-5 TRBV19 NA TGTGCCAGTAGTATTCGGCCGGGACAGGGGTTCGGGGAGACCCAGTACTTC CASSIRPGQGFGETQYF
TRBD2 TRBJ2-7 TRBV6-5 once TGTGCCACCCGACGTCTAGCGGGGAGCTCCTACGAGCAGTACTTC CATRRLAGSSYEQYF
NA TRBJ1-1 TRBV30 few TGTGCACAGACAGACCACGAGAACACTGAAGCTTTCTTT CAQTDHENTEAFF
TRBD2 TRBJ2-3 TRBV5-4 NA TGTGCCAGCAGCTCCGCCCGGGCGGGGGTCACAGATACGCAGTATTTT CASSSARAGVTDTQYF
TRBD2 TRBJ2-1 TRBV5-5 NA TGTGCCAGCAGCTCGCTAGCGGGGGGGTACAATGAGCAGTTCTTC CASSSLAGGYNEQFF
NA TRBJ1-2 TRBV5-1 NA TGCGCCAGCAGCTTGAGCAGGGCGAATCTCCATGGCTACACCTTC CASSLSRANLHGYTF
TRBD1 TRBJ2-1 TRBV20-1 NA TGCAGTGCTAGTACACGGACAGGGTACGATGAGCAGTTCTTC CSASTRTGYDEQFF
NA TRBJ1-2 TRBV19 few TGTGCCAGTATGCTCATGAGTGGAGTCTATGGCTACACCTTC CASMLMSGVYGYTF
TRBD2 TRBJ2-2 TRBV5-1 few TGCGCCAGCACCCAGAGCGGGGGGCGCACCGGGGAGCTGTTTTTT CASTQSGGRTGELFF
NA TRBJ1-1 TRBV24-1 NA TGTGCCACCAGTGAAAACGGTGATCAAGCTTTCTTT CATSENGDQAFF
NA TRBJ2-7 TRBV11-3 NA TGTGCCAGCAGCCCTGCGGGGTACAGCTCCTACGAGCAGTACTTC CASSPAGYSSYEQYF
NA TRBJ2-2 TRBV10-3 NA TGTGCCATCAAAAGCGCAGCCTCGCACACCGGGGAGCTGTTTTTT CAIKSAASHTGELFF
NA TRBJ1-1 TRBV18 few TGTGCCAGCTCACCCAATCAGGCAAGCGAAGCTTTCTTT CASSPNQASEAFF
TRBD2 TRBJ2-5 TRBV9 NA TGTGCCAGCAGCGTATCTCCAGCGGGGATGAAAAAAGAGACCCAGTACTTC CASSVSPAGMKKETQYF
TRBD2 TRBJ2-7 TRBV27 NA TGTGCCAGCAGCCAAAATAGCGGGGTTCGGAGCGAGCAGTACTTC CASSQNSGVRSEQYF
NA TRBJ2-5 TRBV3-1/TRBV3-2 few TGTGCCAGCAGCCAAGGGGCTAGCGTAAGAGGAGAGACCCAGTACTTC CASSQGASVRGETQYF
NA TRBJ1-6 TRBV5-6 NA TGTGCCAGCAGCTTGGGAGGTCGGAATTCACCCCTCCACTTT CASSLGGRNSPLHF
NA TRBJ2-3 TRBV12-5 NA TGTGCTAGTGGTTTGATTCGGGGGTCCACAGATACGCAGTATTTT CASGLIRGSTDTQYF
TRBD1 TRBJ1-2 TRBV27 NA TGTGCCAGCAGTCCCAGGGGACAGGGGTCTCATGGCTACACCTTC CASSPRGQGSHGYTF
TRBD1 TRBJ2-1 TRBV30 NA TGTGCCTGGAGTGGGACAGGGCCTGAGCAGTTCTTC CAWSGTGPEQFF
TRBD2 TRBJ2-3 TRBV2 NA TGTGCCAGCAGTGACCTGCCGGTTGCGGGGGGGCGGACAGATACGCAGTATTTT CASSDLPVAGGRTDTQYF
NA TRBJ1-5 TRBV5-6 once TGTGCCAGCAGCTTGGCAGGGTTCAATCAGCCCCAGCATTTT CASSLAGFNQPQHF
TRBD1 TRBJ2-7 TRBV29-1 NA TGCAGCGTTGCCGGACAGGGCTACGAGCAGTACTTC CSVAGQGYEQYF
NA TRBJ1-1 TRBV14 NA TGTGCCAGCAGCCAATCTGGGGGGTCCACTGAAGCTTTCTTT CASSQSGGSTEAFF
TRBD1 TRBJ2-7 TRBV14 NA TGTGCCAGCAGCCAATGGGGACAGATCTCCTACGAGCAGTACTTC CASSQWGQISYEQYF
NA TRBJ1-5 TRBV6-1 NA TGTGCCAGCAGTGAATTGGAAAGCCCTCAGCCCCAGCATTTT CASSELESPQPQHF
NA TRBJ1-6 TRBV3-1/TRBV3-2 NA TGTGCCAGCAGCCAAGGTACAGTATTGAATTCACCCCTCCACTTT CASSQGTVLNSPLHF
NA TRBJ1-1 TRBV16 NA TGTGCCAGCAGCCAATACGAACAGGGTTTCGGGACTGAAGCTTTCTTT CASSQYEQGFGTEAFF
TRBD1 TRBJ1-1 TRBV4-1 NA TGCGCCAGCAGCCAGGCCTCCGACAGGGCGGCTTTCTTT CASSQASDRAAFF
NA TRBJ2-6 TRBV5-1 NA TGCGCCAGCAGTTCTGCAGGGCCTGGGGCCAACGTCCTGACTTTC CASSSAGPGANVLTF
NA TRBJ2-7 TRBV12-5 NA TGTGCTAGTGGTTTGGTGGCAGGGGCGCCCTACGAGCAGTACTTC CASGLVAGAPYEQYF
NA TRBJ2-7 TRBV7-9 NA TGTGCCAGCAGCCCCATGGGGGCCTACGAGCAGTACTTC CASSPMGAYEQYF
TRBD2 TRBJ2-3 TRBV29-1 NA TGCAGCTTAACCGGGACTAGCAGAGATACGCAGTATTTT CSLTGTSRDTQYF
NA TRBJ1-1 TRBV18 NA TGTGCCAGCTCACCTATGCGGAACACTGAAGCTTTCTTT CASSPMRNTEAFF
NA TRBJ1-3 TRBV6-5 many TGTGCCAGCGGCGGCCCTCGGAGCTCTGGAAACACCATATATTTT CASGGPRSSGNTIYF
TRBD2 TRBJ2-1 TRBV5-4 NA TGTGCCAGCAGCATGAACGCGGGGGGAACCTACAATGAGCAGTTCTTC CASSMNAGGTYNEQFF
NA TRBJ1-2 TRBV3-1/TRBV3-2 NA TGTGCCAGCAGCCAGAGGGACCCAGGGTTTCGCTATGGCTACACCTTC CASSQRDPGFRYGYTF
NA TRBJ2-1 TRBV30 once TGTGCCTGGAGTTCCCAGCAGAATTACAATGAGCAGTTCTTC CAWSSQQNYNEQFF
NA TRBJ2-3 TRBV28 NA TGTGCCAGCAGGGAATCCAGGGCTTTCACAGATACGCAGTATTTT CASRESRAFTDTQYF